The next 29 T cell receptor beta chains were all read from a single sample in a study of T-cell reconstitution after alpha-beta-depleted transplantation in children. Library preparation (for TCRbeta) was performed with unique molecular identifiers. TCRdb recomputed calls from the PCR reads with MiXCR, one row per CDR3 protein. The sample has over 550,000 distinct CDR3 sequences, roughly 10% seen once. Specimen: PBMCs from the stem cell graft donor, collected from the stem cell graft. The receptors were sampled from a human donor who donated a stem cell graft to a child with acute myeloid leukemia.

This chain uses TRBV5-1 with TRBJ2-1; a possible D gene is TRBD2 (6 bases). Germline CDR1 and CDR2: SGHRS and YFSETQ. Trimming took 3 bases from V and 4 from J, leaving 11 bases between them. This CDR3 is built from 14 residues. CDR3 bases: TGCGCCAGCAGCTCCATTAGCGGTTACAATGAGCAGTTCTTC. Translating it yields CASSSISGYNEQFF.

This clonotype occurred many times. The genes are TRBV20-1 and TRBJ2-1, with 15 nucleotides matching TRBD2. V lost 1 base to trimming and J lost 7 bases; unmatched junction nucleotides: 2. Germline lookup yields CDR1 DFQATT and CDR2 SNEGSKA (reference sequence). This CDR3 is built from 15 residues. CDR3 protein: CSARVGTSGRNEQFF. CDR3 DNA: TGCAGTGCTAGAGTAGGGACTAGCGGGAGGAATGAGCAGTTCTTC.

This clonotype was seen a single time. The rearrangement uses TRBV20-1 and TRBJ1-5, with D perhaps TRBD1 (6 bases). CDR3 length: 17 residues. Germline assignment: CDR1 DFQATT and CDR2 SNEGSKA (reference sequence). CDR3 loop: CCARDLRRGDSNQPQHF. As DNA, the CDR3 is TGCTGCGCTAGAGACCTCCGAAGGGGGGATAGCAATCAGCCCCAGCATTTT.

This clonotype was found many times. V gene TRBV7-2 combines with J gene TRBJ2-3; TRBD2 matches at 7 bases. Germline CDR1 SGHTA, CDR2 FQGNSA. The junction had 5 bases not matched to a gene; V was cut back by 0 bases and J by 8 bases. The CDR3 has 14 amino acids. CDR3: CASSLAGGSGTQYF. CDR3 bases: TGTGCCAGCAGCTTAGCGGGCGGGAGCGGTACGCAGTATTTT.

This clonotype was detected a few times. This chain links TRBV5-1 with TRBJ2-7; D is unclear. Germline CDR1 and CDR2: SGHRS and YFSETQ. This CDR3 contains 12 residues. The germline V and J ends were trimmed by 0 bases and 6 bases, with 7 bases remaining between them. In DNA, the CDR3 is TGCGCCAGCAGCTTGGAGGATGGCGAGCAGTACTTC. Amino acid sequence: CASSLEDGEQYF.

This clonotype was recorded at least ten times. CDR3 region: CSASPPRQGAYEQYF. The CDR3 nucleotides are TGCAGTGCTAGCCCTCCGAGACAGGGGGCCTACGAGCAGTACTTC. This sequence joins TRBV20-1 and TRBJ2-7; 9 bases are a match to TRBD1. The CDR3 totals 15 residues. Germline CDR1 DFQATT, CDR2 SNEGSKA (reference sequence). V lost 3 bases and J lost 2; bases outside the gene matches: 8.

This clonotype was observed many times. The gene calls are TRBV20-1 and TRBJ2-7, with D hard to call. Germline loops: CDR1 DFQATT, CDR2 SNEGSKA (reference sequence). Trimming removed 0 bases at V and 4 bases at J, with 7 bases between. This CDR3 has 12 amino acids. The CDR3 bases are TGCAGTGCTAGAGAAGAAGGTTACGAGCAGTACTTC. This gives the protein CSAREEGYEQYF.

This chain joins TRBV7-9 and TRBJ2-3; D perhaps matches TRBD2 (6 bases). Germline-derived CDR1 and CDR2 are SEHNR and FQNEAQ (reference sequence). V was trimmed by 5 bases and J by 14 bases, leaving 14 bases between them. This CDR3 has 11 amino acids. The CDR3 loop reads CASSEGRFGYF. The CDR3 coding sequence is TGTGCCAGCAGCGAAGGGAGGTTTGGGTATTTT.

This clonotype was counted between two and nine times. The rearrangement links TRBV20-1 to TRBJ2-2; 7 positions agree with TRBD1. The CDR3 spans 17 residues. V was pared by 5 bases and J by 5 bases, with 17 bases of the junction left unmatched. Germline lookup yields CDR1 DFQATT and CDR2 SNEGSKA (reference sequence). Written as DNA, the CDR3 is TGCAGTGCTCCCCATGTACAGGGGAGAGGGCCAACCGGGGAGCTGTTTTTT. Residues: CSAPHVQGRGPTGELFF.

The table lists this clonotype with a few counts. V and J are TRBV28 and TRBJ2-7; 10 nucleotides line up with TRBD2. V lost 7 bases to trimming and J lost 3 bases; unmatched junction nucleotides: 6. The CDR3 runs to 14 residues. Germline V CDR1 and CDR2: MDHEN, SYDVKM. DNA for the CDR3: TGTGCCAGCAAAGCGGGAGGGCCTCTCTACGAGCAGTACTTC. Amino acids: CASKAGGPLYEQYF.

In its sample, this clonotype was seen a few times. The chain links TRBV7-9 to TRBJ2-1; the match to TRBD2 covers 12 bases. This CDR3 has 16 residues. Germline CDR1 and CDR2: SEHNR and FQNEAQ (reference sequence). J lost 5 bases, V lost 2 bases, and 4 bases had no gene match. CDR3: CASSLWGLAGNNEQFF. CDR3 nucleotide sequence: TGTGCCAGCAGCTTATGGGGACTAGCGGGTAACAATGAGCAGTTCTTC.

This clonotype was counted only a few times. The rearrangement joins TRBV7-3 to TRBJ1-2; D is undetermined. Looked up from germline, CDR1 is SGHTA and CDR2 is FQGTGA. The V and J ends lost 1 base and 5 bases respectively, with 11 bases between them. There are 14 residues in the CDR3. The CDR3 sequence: CASSLNPEGYGYTF. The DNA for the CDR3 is TGTGCCAGCAGCTTAAACCCGGAGGGTTATGGCTACACCTTC.

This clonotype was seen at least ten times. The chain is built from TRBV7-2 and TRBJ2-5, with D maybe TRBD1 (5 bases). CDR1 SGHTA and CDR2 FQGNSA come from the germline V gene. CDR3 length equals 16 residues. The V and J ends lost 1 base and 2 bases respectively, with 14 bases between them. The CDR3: CASSLGGGKGQETQYF. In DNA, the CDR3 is TGTGCCAGCAGCTTAGGTGGCGGTAAGGGGCAAGAGACCCAGTACTTC.

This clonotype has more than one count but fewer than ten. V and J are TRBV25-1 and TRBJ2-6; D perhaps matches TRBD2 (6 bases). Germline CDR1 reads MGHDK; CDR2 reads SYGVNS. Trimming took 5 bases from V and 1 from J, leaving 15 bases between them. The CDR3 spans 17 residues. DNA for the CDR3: TGTGCCAGCAGTTGGCACGGGGGTGGATCTGGGGCCAACGTCCTGACTTTC. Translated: CASSWHGGGSGANVLTF. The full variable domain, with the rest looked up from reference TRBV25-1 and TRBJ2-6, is EADIYQTPRYLVIGTGKKITLECSQTMGHDKMYWYQQDPGMELHLIHYSYGVNSTEKGDLSSESTVSRIRTEHFPLTLESARPSHTSQYLCASSWHGGGSGANVLTFGAGSRLTVL.

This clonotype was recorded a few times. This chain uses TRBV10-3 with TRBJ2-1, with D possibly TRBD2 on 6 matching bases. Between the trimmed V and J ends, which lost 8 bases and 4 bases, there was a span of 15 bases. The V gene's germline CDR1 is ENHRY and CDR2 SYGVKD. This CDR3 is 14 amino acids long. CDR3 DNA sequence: TGTGCCATCCGAGGGGAGGCATCGTACAATGAGCAGTTCTTC. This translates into CAIRGEASYNEQFF.

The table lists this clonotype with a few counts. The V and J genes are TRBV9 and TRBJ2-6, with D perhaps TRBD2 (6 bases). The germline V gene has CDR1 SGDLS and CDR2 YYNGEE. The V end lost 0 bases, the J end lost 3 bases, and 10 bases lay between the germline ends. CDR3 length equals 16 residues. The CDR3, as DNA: TGTGCCAGCAGCGTAGTGGGGGGAGGTGGGGCCAACGTCCTGACTTTC. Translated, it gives CASSVVGGGGANVLTF.

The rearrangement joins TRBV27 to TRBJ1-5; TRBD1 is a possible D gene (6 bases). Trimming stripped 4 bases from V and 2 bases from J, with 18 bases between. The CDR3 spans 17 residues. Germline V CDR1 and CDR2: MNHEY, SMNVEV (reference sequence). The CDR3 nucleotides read TGTGCCAGCAGTTCCCTCTTACAGGGAGTGGGCAATCAGCCCCAGCATTTT. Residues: CASSSLLQGVGNQPQHF.

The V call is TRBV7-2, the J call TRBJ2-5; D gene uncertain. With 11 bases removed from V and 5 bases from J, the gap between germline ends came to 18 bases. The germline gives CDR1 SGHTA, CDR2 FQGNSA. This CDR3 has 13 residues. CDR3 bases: TGTGCCTCCGCGCAAGGGTTGGGGGAGACCCAGTACTTC. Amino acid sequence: CASAQGLGETQYF.

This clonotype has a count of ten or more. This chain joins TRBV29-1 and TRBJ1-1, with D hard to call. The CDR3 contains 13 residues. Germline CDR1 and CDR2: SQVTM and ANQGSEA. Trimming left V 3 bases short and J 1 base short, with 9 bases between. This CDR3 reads CSVDSKTNTEAFF. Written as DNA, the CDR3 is TGCAGCGTTGATTCTAAAACGAACACTGAAGCTTTCTTT. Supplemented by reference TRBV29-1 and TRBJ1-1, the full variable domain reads SAVISQKPSRDICQRGTSLTIQCQVDSQVTMMFWYRQQPGQSLTLIATANQGSEATYESGFVIDKFPISRPNLTFSTLTVSNMSPEDSSIYLCSVDSKTNTEAFFGQGTRLTVV.

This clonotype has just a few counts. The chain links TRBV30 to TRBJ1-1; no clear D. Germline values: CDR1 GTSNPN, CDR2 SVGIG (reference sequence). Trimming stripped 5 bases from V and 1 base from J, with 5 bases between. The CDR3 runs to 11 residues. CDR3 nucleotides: TGTGCCTGGGGCGGGAACACTGAAGCTTTCTTT. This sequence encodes CAWGGNTEAFF. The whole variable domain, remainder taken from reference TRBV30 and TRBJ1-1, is SQTIHQWPATLVQPVGSPLSLECTVEGTSNPNLYWYRQAAGRGLQLLFYSVGIGQISSEVPQNLSASRPQDRQFILSSKKLLLSDSGFYLCAWGGNTEAFFGQGTRLTVV.

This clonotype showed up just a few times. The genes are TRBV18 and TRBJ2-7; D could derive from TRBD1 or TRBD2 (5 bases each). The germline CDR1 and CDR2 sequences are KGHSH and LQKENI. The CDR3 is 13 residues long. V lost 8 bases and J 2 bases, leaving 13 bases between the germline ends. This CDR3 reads CASRGDGPYEQYF. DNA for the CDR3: TGTGCCAGCAGAGGGGACGGGCCCTACGAGCAGTACTTC.

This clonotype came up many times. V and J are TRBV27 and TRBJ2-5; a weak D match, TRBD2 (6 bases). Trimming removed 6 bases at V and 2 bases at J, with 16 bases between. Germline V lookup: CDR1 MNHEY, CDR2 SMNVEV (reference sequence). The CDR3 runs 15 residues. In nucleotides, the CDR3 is TGTGCCAGCAGCCGACTAGAACGGACTCAAGAGACCCAGTACTTC. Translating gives CASSRLERTQETQYF.

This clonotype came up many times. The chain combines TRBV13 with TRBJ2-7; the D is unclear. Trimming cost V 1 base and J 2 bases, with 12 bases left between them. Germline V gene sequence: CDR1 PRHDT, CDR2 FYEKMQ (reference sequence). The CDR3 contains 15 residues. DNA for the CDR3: TGTGCCAGCAGCTTAGTTGGCGACACGACCTACGAGCAGTACTTC. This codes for CASSLVGDTTYEQYF.

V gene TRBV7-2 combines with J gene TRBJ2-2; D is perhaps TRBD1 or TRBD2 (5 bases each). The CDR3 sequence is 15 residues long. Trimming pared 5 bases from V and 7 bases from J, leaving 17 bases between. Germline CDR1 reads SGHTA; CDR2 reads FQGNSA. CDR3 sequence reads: CASSRQGVSLGELFF. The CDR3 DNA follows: TGTGCCAGCAGCCGCCAGGGAGTGTCACTCGGGGAGCTGTTTTTT.

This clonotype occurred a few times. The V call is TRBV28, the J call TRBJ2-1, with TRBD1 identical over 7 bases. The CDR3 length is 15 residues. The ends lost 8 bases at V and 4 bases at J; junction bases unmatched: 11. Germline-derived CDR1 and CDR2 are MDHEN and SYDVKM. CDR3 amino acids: CASRGEGTAYNEQFF. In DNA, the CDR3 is TGTGCCAGCCGTGGAGAGGGGACAGCGTACAATGAGCAGTTCTTC.

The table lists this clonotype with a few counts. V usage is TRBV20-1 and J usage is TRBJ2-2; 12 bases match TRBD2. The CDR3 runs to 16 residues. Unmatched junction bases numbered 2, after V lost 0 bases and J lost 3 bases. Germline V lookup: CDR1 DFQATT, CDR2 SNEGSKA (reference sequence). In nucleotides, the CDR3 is TGCAGTGCTAGAGATGGACTAGCGGGGCACACCGGGGAGCTGTTTTTT. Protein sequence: CSARDGLAGHTGELFF.

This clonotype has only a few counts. For the CDR3, the DNA is TGTGCCACCAGCAGCAGGGAATGGGGTACCTACGAGCAGTACTTC. Translating it yields CATSSREWGTYEQYF. The chain carries TRBV15 and TRBJ2-7; tentatively, D is TRBD1 (5 bases). CDR3 size: 15 residues. CDR1 and CDR2 (germline): LNHNV, YYDKDF (reference sequence). The V end lost 3 bases, the J end lost 2 bases, and 14 bases lay between the germline ends.

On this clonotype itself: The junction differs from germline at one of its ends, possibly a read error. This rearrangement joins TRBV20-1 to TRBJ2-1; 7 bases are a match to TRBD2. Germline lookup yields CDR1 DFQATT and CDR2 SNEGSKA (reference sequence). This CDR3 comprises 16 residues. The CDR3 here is CCARSRASGRLNEQFF. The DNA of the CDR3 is TGCTGTGCTAGATCCAGGGCTAGCGGCCGCTTAAATGAGCAGTTCTTC.

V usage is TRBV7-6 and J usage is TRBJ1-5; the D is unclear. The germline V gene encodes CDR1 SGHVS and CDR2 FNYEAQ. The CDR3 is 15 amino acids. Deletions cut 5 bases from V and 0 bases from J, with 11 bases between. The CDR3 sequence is CASSPRRNSNQPQHF. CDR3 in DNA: TGTGCCAGCAGCCCGCGCAGGAATAGCAATCAGCCCCAGCATTTT. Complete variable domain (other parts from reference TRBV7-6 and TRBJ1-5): GAGVSQSPRYKVTKRGQDVALRCDPISGHVSLYWYRQALGQGPEFLTYFNYEAQQDKSGLPNDRFSAERPEGSISTLTIQRTEQRDSAMYRCASSPRRNSNQPQHFGDGTRLSIL.